The 9 T cell receptor beta chains below come from one sample, sequenced in a study of shared clonotypes between healthy human individuals. Clones were read by immunoSEQ multiplex PCR, and TCRdb kept only the in-frame ones, dropping some. The sample has approximately 2,200,000 clones; 93% are singletons. Naive CD8 populations comprised CD45RO-negative cells positively selected for CCR7, excluding terminally differentiated effector memory CD45RA+ cells. Sample: naive CD8+ T cells from PBMCs. These TCRs come from a man between 18 and 29 years old in good health. Some clones in this sample may be carry-over from other donors' samples.

This chain links TRBV2 with TRBJ1-4, with 7 positions matching TRBD1. Germline CDR1 and CDR2: SNHLY and FYNNEI. The J segment lost 12 bases and the V segment lost 6 bases, leaving 10 bases of the junction unmatched. This CDR3 contains 13 residues. Written as DNA, the CDR3 is TGTGCCAGCAGCTCTATACAGGGGCGGGAACTGTTTTTT. It encodes CASSSIQGRELFF.

The chain joins TRBV5-1 to TRBJ1-4; tentatively, D is TRBD1 (5 bases). The germline CDR1 and CDR2 sequences are SGHRS and YFSETQ. V was trimmed by 1 base and J by 8 bases, leaving 18 bases between them. This CDR3 spans 16 amino acids. The CDR3 sequence: CASSLFLGQGNEKLFF. The DNA of the CDR3 is TGCGCCAGCAGCTTGTTCTTAGGGCAGGGCAACGAAAAACTGTTTTTT.

The J gene is TRBJ2-7, the V gene TRBV7-9, with D uncertain. The CDR3 is made up of 13 amino acids. Trimming pared 3 bases from V and 7 bases from J, leaving 13 bases between. In germline, CDR1 is SEHNR, CDR2 FQNEAQ (reference sequence). In nucleotides, the CDR3 is TGTGCCAGCAGCTTGGACCGCACGCGAGAGCAGTACTTC. This sequence encodes CASSLDRTREQYF.

The V call is TRBV28, the J call TRBJ2-2; D gene ambiguous. The CDR3 totals 14 residues. In germline, CDR1 is MDHEN, CDR2 SYDVKM. The V and J ends lost 3 bases and 4 bases respectively, with 9 bases between them. CDR3 in amino acids: CASSLETRTGELFF. The CDR3 nucleotides read TGTGCCAGCAGTTTGGAGACACGCACCGGGGAGCTGTTTTTT.

The V call is TRBV30, the J call TRBJ2-7; D remains unclear. V lost 0 bases, J lost 7 bases, and 10 bases lay in between. The CDR3 is 12 amino acids. Germline-derived CDR1 and CDR2 are GTSNPN and SVGIG (reference sequence). The CDR3 here is CAWSVLTAEQYF. The CDR3 region has the DNA TGTGCCTGGAGTGTCCTGACGGCAGAGCAGTACTTC.

This chain joins TRBV11-2 and TRBJ2-1, with a possible D match to TRBD1 (5 bases). The CDR3 runs to 12 residues. Germline lookup yields CDR1 SGHAT and CDR2 FQNNGV. Trimming stripped 5 bases from V and 9 bases from J, with 11 bases between. The CDR3 DNA sequence: TGTGCCAGCAGCACAGGCCCCGGTGAGCAGTTCTTC. Protein: CASSTGPGEQFF.

This chain connects TRBV30 to TRBJ1-4; perhaps TRBD1 as D (6 bases). Trimming removed 0 bases at V and 8 bases at J, with 10 bases between. Germline V lookup: CDR1 GTSNPN, CDR2 SVGIG (reference sequence). The CDR3 contains 13 residues. In DNA form, the CDR3 reads TGTGCCTGGAGTGTCCAGGACAGCGAAAAACTGTTTTTT. Translated: CAWSVQDSEKLFF.

The genes are TRBV27 and TRBJ2-2, with D unclear. The CDR3 spans 16 residues. Trimming shortened V by 0 bases and J by 4 bases, and 12 bases separated the two germline ends. Germline values: CDR1 MNHEY, CDR2 SMNVEV (reference sequence). The CDR3 spells CASSLSVQWSTGELFF. DNA of the CDR3: TGTGCCAGCAGTTTATCTGTACAGTGGTCCACCGGGGAGCTGTTTTTT.

The V call is TRBV10-1, the J call TRBJ1-1; D might be TRBD1 (6 bases). The CDR3 spans 12 residues. V was clipped by 6 bases and J by 11 bases, with 16 bases between them. The germline gives CDR1 WNHNN, CDR2 SYGVQD (reference sequence). Here the CDR3 DNA reads TGCGCCAGCAGGAGGAGAGGGGGGCGGGCTTTCTTT. This encodes CASRRRGGRAFF.